Listed below are T cell receptor beta chains from one sample, sequenced in a study of T cells in narcolepsy. TCRdb's table, derived via immunoSEQ multiplex PCR, lists solely in-frame clones and lacks some. Among about 32,000 clones listed, roughly 83% were seen once. The specimen was CD45RA- memory CD4+ T cells from PBMCs. The receptor source for this set is a human donor with narcolepsy. CDR3s include the opening cysteine and the closing phenylalanine or tryptophan. The D gene is left open where the match is weak. Some rows have no size entry. The others give once, few or many, or a class for an expanded clone.

CDR3	DNA	V	D	J	size
CASTFVGIQETQYF	TGTGCCAGTACTTTCGTGGGGATCCAAGAGACCCAGTACTTC	TRBV6-1	NA	TRBJ2-5	NA
CASSLGSQTNSPLHF	TGTGCCAGCAGCTTAGGTTCCCAGACAAATTCACCCCTCCACTTT	TRBV11-3	NA	TRBJ1-6	NA
CAWSVAGNTEAFF	TGTGCCTGGAGTGTAGCGGGGAACACTGAAGCTTTCTTT	TRBV30	NA	TRBJ1-1	few
CASSLGRGAYGYTF	TGTGCCAGCAGTTTAGGCAGGGGGGCCTATGGCTACACCTTC	TRBV28	TRBD1	TRBJ1-2	few
CASSIDLASYSNQPQHF	TGTGCCAGTAGTATAGATCTGGCATCGTATAGCAATCAGCCCCAGCATTTT	TRBV19	NA	TRBJ1-5	NA
CASRGGLKVAMGTRAELFF	TGTGCCAGCAGGGGCGGACTTAAGGTGGCGATGGGGACTAGGGCGGAGCTGTTTTTT	TRBV7-9	TRBD2	TRBJ2-2	NA
CASTRTSGNYEQYF	TGTGCCAGCACGAGGACTAGCGGGAACTACGAGCAGTACTTC	TRBV6-5	TRBD2	TRBJ2-7	NA
CASSAPGGGFTDTQYF	TGTGCCAGCAGCGCCCCTGGGGGCGGTTTCACAGATACGCAGTATTTT	TRBV9	NA	TRBJ2-3	NA
CSVERGNYGYTF	TGCAGCGTTGAAAGGGGAAACTATGGCTACACCTTC	TRBV29-1	NA	TRBJ1-2	NA
CASSRYKGDEKLFF	TGTGCCAGTAGTCGGTACAAAGGAGATGAAAAACTGTTTTTT	TRBV19	NA	TRBJ1-4	few
CATSLSGNTGELFF	TGTGCCACCTCCCTAAGCGGGAACACCGGGGAGCTGTTTTTT	TRBV19	NA	TRBJ2-2	NA
CASRHPRSYGYTF	TGTGCCAGCAGACACCCGCGTAGCTATGGCTACACCTTC	TRBV28	NA	TRBJ1-2	NA
CASRQRYEQYF	TGTGCCAGCCGCCAGCGCTACGAGCAGTACTTC	TRBV28	NA	TRBJ2-7	NA
CASSPRGLAGTNEQFF	TGTGCCAGCAGCCCTAGGGGGCTAGCGGGCACCAATGAGCAGTTCTTC	TRBV7-3	NA	TRBJ2-1	NA
CASGGWAETQYF	TGTGCCAGCGGCGGGTGGGCGGAGACCCAGTACTTC	TRBV6-5	NA	TRBJ2-5	NA
CASRLQSLNTGELFF	TGTGCCAGCCGATTACAGTCGTTAAACACCGGGGAGCTGTTTTTT	TRBV2	NA	TRBJ2-2	NA
CASSLKTGTTGELFF	TGTGCCAGCAGCTTAAAGACAGGGACCACCGGGGAGCTGTTTTTT	TRBV7-3	TRBD1	TRBJ2-2	few
CATSGRTKGTYEQYF	TGTGCCACCAGCGGGAGGACTAAAGGGACCTACGAGCAGTACTTC	TRBV15	NA	TRBJ2-7	NA
CASSLGAGGRNEQFF	TGTGCCAGCAGCTTAGGAGCGGGAGGGCGTAATGAGCAGTTCTTC	TRBV13	TRBD2	TRBJ2-1	NA
CASSPRQGGSGANVLTF	TGTGCCAGCTCACCCCGACAGGGGGGCTCTGGGGCCAACGTCCTGACTTTC	TRBV18	TRBD1	TRBJ2-6	NA
CASSLAPGPQHF	TGTGCCAGCAGCTTAGCGCCGGGGCCCCAGCATTTT	TRBV7-2	NA	TRBJ1-5	once
CASSPKPSRGRETQYF	TGTGCCAGCAGCCCCAAACCCAGCAGGGGGCGAGAGACCCAGTACTTC	TRBV7-2	TRBD1	TRBJ2-5	NA
CASSLGQGRVQETQYF	TGTGCCAGCAGCCTGGGACAGGGGCGTGTACAAGAGACCCAGTACTTC	TRBV5-6	TRBD1	TRBJ2-5	NA
CASSSRTDDYEQYF	TGTGCCAGCAGTTCTCGGACCGACGACTACGAGCAGTACTTC	TRBV2	NA	TRBJ2-7	NA
CASRGAGISYEQYF	TGTGCCAGCAGGGGGGCAGGCATCTCCTACGAGCAGTACTTC	TRBV7-2	NA	TRBJ2-7	NA
CASRARAMNTGELFF	TGTGCCAGCAGGGCCCGGGCAATGAACACCGGGGAGCTGTTTTTT	TRBV6-1	NA	TRBJ2-2	NA
CASSPGGAYPEQYF	TGTGCCAGCAGCCCCGGGGGGGCGTACCCCGAGCAGTACTTC	TRBV6-5	TRBD2	TRBJ2-7	NA
CASSLEGRGGHEQYF	TGTGCCAGCAGCTTAGAGGGCAGGGGAGGCCACGAGCAGTACTTC	TRBV11-3	NA	TRBJ2-7	NA
CASSQGGNYGYTF	TGTGCCAGCAGCCAGGGGGGGAACTATGGCTACACCTTC	TRBV25-1	TRBD1	TRBJ1-2	NA
CASSRQTDRNTEAFF	TGTGCCAGCAGCCGGCAGACCGACAGGAACACTGAAGCTTTCTTT	TRBV7-8	NA	TRBJ1-1	NA
CSVVSVGGTEAFF	TGCAGCGTTGTTAGTGTAGGCGGAACTGAAGCTTTCTTT	TRBV29-1	NA	TRBJ1-1	NA
CASSRGGTANEQFF	TGCGCCAGCAGCCGAGGGGGGACCGCCAATGAGCAGTTCTTC	TRBV5-1	NA	TRBJ2-1	NA
CASSLGDRVRYEQYF	TGTGCCAGCAGCTTGGGGGACCGAGTACGGTACGAGCAGTACTTC	TRBV5-5	NA	TRBJ2-7	NA
CASSNQGAGDEQYF	TGTGCCAGCTCAAACCAGGGTGCGGGAGACGAGCAGTACTTC	TRBV18	TRBD2	TRBJ2-7	NA
CASSLRGNADTQYF	TGTGCCAGCAGCTTGCGCGGGAACGCAGATACGCAGTATTTT	TRBV5-6	NA	TRBJ2-3	NA
CASSFLVAGEKLFF	TGTGCCAGCAGCTTCTTGGTGGCGGGTGAAAAACTGTTTTTT	TRBV7-2	NA	TRBJ1-4	NA
CASSSGPQETQYF	TGCGCCAGCAGCTCGGGACCACAAGAGACCCAGTACTTC	TRBV5-1	NA	TRBJ2-5	NA
CAWGTGAGETQYF	TGTGCCTGGGGGACAGGGGCGGGGGAGACCCAGTACTTC	TRBV30	TRBD1	TRBJ2-5	NA
CASSLRGGEEGLRTQYF	TGTGCCAGCAGCTTAAGGGGTGGAGAGGAGGGGTTAAGGACCCAGTACTTC	TRBV7-3	NA	TRBJ2-5	few
CASSLTAGPGNTIYF	TGTGCCAGCAGCTTAACGGCGGGCCCTGGAAACACCATATATTTT	TRBV7-3	NA	TRBJ1-3	once
CSVLTGGRNSPLHF	TGCAGCGTCTTGACAGGGGGCAGGAATTCACCCCTCCACTTT	TRBV29-1	TRBD1	TRBJ1-6	few
CANRSNSWDEQFF	TGTGCCAATAGGTCTAACTCATGGGATGAGCAGTTCTTC	TRBV19	NA	TRBJ2-1	NA
CASSYSGTGNEQYF	TGTGCCAGCAGTTACTCAGGGACAGGGAACGAGCAGTACTTC	TRBV6-5	TRBD1	TRBJ2-7	once
CAWSRGTYEQYF	TGTGCCTGGAGCAGGGGGACCTACGAGCAGTACTTC	TRBV30	TRBD1	TRBJ2-7	NA
CAWSSTPNRYEQYF	TGTGCCTGGAGTTCCACCCCAAACCGCTACGAGCAGTACTTC	TRBV30	NA	TRBJ2-7	NA
CASRTGVGSEKLFF	TGTGCCAGCAGGACAGGGGTTGGATCGGAAAAACTGTTTTTT	TRBV6-1	TRBD1	TRBJ1-4	NA
CASSSGASGGITDTQYF	TGTGCCAGCAGCTCCGGGGCTAGCGGGGGGATCACAGATACGCAGTATTTT	TRBV9	TRBD2	TRBJ2-3	once
CACQRGPGTGSSEAFF	TGTGCCTGTCAAAGGGGACCGGGGACAGGGAGTTCTGAAGCTTTCTTT	TRBV30	TRBD1	TRBJ1-1	NA
CAISDSRTSTDTQYF	TGTGCCATCAGTGATTCCCGGACTAGCACAGATACGCAGTATTTT	TRBV10-3	NA	TRBJ2-3	NA
CASSLVGSQNTEAFF	TGTGCCAGCAGCTTAGTGGGCAGTCAGAACACTGAAGCTTTCTTT	TRBV11-2	NA	TRBJ1-1	NA
CASSESRFQGAFTF	TGCGCCAGCAGTGAGTCGAGGTTTCAGGGGGCTTTCACCTTC	TRBV10-1	TRBD1	TRBJ1-2	NA
CAVWGGSNEQFF	TGTGCCGTCTGGGGGGGGTCCAATGAGCAGTTCTTC	TRBV19	TRBD2	TRBJ2-1	NA
CARSGTGFSGANVLTF	TGTGCCAGATCCGGGACAGGGTTCTCTGGGGCCAACGTCCTGACTTTC	TRBV2	TRBD1	TRBJ2-6	NA
CASSLAKGSNEKLFF	TGTGCCAGCAGCTTAGCGAAAGGGAGTAATGAAAAACTGTTTTTT	TRBV7-2	NA	TRBJ1-4	NA
CASRGQPEAFF	TGTGCCAGCAGGGGCCAACCAGAAGCTTTCTTT	TRBV28	NA	TRBJ1-1	once